This T cell receptor (beta chain) was observed in a study of cytomegalovirus exposure and HLA in healthy donors. The study's findings and limits: The classifier was said to identify cytomegalovirus status with high specificity and sensitivity. TCR beta chain V- and J-gene trimming was linked, in a later analysis, to a missense variant in DCLRE1C. In a later analysis, TCR association rates varied by HLA locus: DRB1 most, HLA-C fewest.

Though nominally healthy at sampling, donors likely had unrecorded immune exposures. The PCR used 60 Vbeta and 13 Jbeta primers. TCRdb's copy holds only in-frame clones and misses some; the assay was immunoSEQ multiplex PCR. The sample holds around 180,000 clones, roughly 75% seen once. For this clone: What it recognizes is unknown.

Trimming left V 2 bases short and J 3 bases short, with 11 bases between. This CDR3 has 14 amino acids. Germline V gives CDR1 SGHRS, CDR2 YFSETQ. J is TRBJ1-1 and V is TRBV5-1; D perhaps matches TRBD1 (6 bases). The receptor's source is a man aged 35 to 55 in good health and CMV-seronegative. The sequenced sample was PBMCs. The CDR3 here is CASSLSGADTEAFF. CDR3 coding DNA: TGCGCCAGCAGCTTATCAGGGGCTGACACTGAAGCTTTCTTT.